This entry describes one T cell receptor (beta chain). The antigen is unknown. The naive CD8 subset, CD45RO-negative cells positively selected for CCR7, excluded terminally differentiated effector memory CD45RA+ cells. Germline-derived CDR1 and CDR2 are SGHDT and YYEEEE. Trimming shortened V by 2 bases and J by 2 bases, and 11 bases separated the two germline ends. CDR3 length: 14 residues. The DNA input per sorted-subset replicate PCR was roughly 0.2 ug, corresponding to some 27,000 T cell genomes. Generated by immunoSEQ multiplex PCR, the TCRdb table keeps only in-frame clones and is missing some. The sample consists of about 2.1 million clones, 85% to 95% of them appearing once. The data were taken from a study of shared clonotypes between healthy human individuals. Broader study findings: What naive subsets generally showed was a larger estimated richness than memory subsets showed.

This receptor was identified in a young man in good health. Some clones in this sample may be carry-over from other donors' samples. The sample was naive CD8+ T cells from PBMCs. The chain couples TRBV5-6 to TRBJ2-7; a possible D gene is TRBD2 (5 bases). The CDR3 loop reads CASSFWTAPYEQYF. The CDR3 DNA is TGTGCCAGCAGCTTCTGGACTGCCCCCTACGAGCAGTACTTC.